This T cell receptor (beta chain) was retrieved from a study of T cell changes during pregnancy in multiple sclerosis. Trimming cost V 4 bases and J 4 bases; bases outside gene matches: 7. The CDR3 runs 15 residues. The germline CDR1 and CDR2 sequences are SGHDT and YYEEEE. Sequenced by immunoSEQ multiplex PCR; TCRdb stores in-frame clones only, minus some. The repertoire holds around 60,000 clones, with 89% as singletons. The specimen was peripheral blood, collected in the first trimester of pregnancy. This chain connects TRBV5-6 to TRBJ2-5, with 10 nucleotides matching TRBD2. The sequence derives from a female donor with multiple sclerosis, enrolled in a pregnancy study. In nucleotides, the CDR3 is TGTGCCAGCAGCACGACCGGGACTAGCGCAGAGACCCAGTACTTC. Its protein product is CASSTTGTSAETQYF.